Given below is one T cell receptor beta chain in context. Patients with autoimmune history or systemic immunosuppression were excluded. Libraries were prepared by immunoSEQ multiplex PCR; TCRdb keeps only in-frame clonotypes and omits some of them. Of more than 50,000 clones detected, just under 85% appear once; the ten largest clones hold around 4%. The sample is drawn from a study of OX40 agonist ivuxolimab in advanced cancers. Study as a whole: Patients assigned to dose escalation were diagnosed with hepatocellular carcinoma, melanoma, renal cell or head and neck cancer. Participants averaged approximately 61 years of age (range roughly 20 to 90) and were under 90% male.

Material: CD4+ or CD8+ T cells sorted from blood, obtained in a trial of the OX40 agonist ivuxolimab. This receptor was obtained from an adult with an advanced solid tumor such as melanoma, head and neck, liver or kidney cancer.

The CDR3, as DNA: TGTGCCTGGACCTCATACAATGAGCAGTTCTTC. Translation gives CAWTSYNEQFF. The chain is built from TRBV30 and TRBJ2-1; D gene unclear. The CDR3 has 11 residues. CDR1 and CDR2 from the germline V gene are GTSNPN and SVGIG (reference sequence). The germline V and J ends were trimmed by 4 bases and 4 bases, with 5 bases remaining between them.